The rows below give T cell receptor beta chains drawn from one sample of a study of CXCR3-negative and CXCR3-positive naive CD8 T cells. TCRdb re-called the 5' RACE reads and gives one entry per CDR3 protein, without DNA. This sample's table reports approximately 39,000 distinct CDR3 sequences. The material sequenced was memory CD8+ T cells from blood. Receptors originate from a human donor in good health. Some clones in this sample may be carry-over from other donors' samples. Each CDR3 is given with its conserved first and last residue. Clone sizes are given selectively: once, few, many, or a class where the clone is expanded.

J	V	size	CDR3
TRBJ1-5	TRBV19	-	CASSWMVQGSQPQHF
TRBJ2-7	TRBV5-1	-	CASSATGTGGHEQYF
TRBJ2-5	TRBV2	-	CASSTIVGTQYF
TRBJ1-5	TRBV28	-	CASRQGVNQPQHF
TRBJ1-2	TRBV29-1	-	CSVEGGAVYGYTF
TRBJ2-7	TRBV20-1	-	CSARLADYEQYF
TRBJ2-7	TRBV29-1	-	CSVTSGPYEQYF
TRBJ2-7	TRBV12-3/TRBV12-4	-	CASSWGNRANEQYF
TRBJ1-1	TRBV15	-	CATSRRQGEAFF
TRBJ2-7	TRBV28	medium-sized	CASRSIRQGGGDEQYF
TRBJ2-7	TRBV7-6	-	CASSAGQGLDYEQYF
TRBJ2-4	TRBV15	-	CATSREDRVDIQYF
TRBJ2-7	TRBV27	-	CASSLSYSGISYEQYF
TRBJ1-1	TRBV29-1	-	CSVEEGARTEAFF
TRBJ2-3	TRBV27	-	CASSWQATDTQYF
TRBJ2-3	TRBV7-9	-	CASMTSGSPDTQYF
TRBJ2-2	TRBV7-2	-	CASSSGRTGELFF
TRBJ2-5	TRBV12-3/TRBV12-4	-	CASSSGTEETQYF
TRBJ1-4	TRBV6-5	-	CASSPGPGEKLFF
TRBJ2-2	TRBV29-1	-	CSAVSGRVNTGELFF
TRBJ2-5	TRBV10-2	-	CASSHRDSLETQYF
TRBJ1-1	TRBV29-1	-	CSVEDEEGRNTEAFF
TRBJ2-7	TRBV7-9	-	CASSPWVTEENYEQYF
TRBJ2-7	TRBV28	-	CASSDREARQYF
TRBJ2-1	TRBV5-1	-	CASSSLDRGNEQFF
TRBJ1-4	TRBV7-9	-	CASSPGFTTNEKLLF
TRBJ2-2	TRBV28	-	CASSLMRGSAGRTGELFF
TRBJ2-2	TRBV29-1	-	CSVRLAEYTGELFF